The entry that follows covers one T cell receptor beta chain sequence. The data originate from a study of neoadjuvant anti-PD-1 for oral cavity cancer. The time point is: after neoadjuvant nivolumab, at surgical resection. Stage II-IVA oral cavity squamous cell carcinoma was new and untreated by systemic or radiation therapy. Blood cells were analyzed directly, without culture or expansion. Clones were sequenced by immunoSEQ multiplex PCR, and TCRdb holds only the in-frame ones, with some missing. The data hold tens of thousands of clones, with approximately 87% observed a single time. This CDR3 has 12 amino acids. V lost 10 bases, J lost 2 bases, and 10 bases lay in between. Looked up from germline, CDR1 is SEHNR and CDR2 is FQNEAQ (reference sequence).

The sequenced sample was PBMCs, obtained after nivolumab (anti-PD-1) treatment. The chain recombines TRBV7-9 with TRBJ2-3; D is unresolved. The clonotype originates from a person aged 35-79 years with oral cavity squamous cell carcinoma. The CDR3, as DNA: TGTGCCACTCGGATACTCACAGATACGCAGTATTTT. It translates to CATRILTDTQYF.